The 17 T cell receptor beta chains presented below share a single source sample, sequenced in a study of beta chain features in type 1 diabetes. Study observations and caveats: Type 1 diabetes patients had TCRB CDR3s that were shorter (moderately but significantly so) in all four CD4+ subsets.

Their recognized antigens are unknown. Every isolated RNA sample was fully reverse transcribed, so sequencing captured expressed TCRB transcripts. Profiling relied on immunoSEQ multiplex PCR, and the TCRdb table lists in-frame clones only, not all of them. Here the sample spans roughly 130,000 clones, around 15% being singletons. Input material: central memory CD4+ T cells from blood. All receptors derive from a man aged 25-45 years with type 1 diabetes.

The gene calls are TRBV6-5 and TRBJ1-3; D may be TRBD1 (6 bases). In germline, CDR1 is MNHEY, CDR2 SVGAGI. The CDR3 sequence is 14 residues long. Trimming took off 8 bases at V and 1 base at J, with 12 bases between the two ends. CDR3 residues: CASGQQGSGNTIYF. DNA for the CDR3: TGTGCCAGCGGGCAACAGGGATCTGGAAACACCATATATTTT.

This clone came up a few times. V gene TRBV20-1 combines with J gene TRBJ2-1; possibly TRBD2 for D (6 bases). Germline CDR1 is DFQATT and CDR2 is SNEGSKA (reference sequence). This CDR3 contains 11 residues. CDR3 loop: CRAGTYNEQFF. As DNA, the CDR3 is TGCAGGGCGGGGACCTACAATGAGCAGTTCTTC.

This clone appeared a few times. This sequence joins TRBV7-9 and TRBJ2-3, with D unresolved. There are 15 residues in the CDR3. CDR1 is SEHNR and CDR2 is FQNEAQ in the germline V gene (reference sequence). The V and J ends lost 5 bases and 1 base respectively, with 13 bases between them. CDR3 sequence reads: CASSSVLSGTDTQYF. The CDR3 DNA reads TGTGCCAGCAGCAGCGTGCTATCTGGCACAGATACGCAGTATTTT.

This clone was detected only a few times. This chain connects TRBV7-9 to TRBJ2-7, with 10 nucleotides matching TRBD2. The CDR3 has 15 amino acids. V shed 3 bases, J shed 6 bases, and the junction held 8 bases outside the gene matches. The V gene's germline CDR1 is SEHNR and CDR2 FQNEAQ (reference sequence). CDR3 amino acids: CASSLSTSGNGEQYF. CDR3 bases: TGTGCCAGCAGCTTGAGTACTAGCGGGAATGGCGAGCAGTACTTC.

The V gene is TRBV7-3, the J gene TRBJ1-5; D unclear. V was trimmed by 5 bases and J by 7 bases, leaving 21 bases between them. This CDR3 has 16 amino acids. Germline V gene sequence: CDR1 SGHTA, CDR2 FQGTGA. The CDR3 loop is CASSPDRDLLTQPQHF. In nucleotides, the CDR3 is TGTGCCAGCAGCCCAGATCGCGACCTCTTGACCCAGCCCCAGCATTTT.

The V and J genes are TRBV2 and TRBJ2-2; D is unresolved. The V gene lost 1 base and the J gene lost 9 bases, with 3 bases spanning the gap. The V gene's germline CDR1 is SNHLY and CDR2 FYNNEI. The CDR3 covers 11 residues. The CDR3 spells CASSEVRELFF. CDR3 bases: TGTGCCAGCAGTGAAGTGAGGGAGCTGTTTTTT. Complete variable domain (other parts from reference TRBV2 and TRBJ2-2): EPEVTQTPSHQVTQMGQEVILRCVPISNHLYFYWYRQILGQKVEFLVSFYNNEISEKSEIFDDQFSVERPDGSNFTLKIRSTKLEDSAMYFCASSEVRELFFGEGSRLTVL.

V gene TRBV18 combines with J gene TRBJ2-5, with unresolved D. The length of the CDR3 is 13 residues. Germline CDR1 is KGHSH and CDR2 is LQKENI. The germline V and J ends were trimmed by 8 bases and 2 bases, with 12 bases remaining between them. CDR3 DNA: TGTGCCAGCACTTTCGGGCGTCAAGAGACCCAGTACTTC. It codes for CASTFGRQETQYF.

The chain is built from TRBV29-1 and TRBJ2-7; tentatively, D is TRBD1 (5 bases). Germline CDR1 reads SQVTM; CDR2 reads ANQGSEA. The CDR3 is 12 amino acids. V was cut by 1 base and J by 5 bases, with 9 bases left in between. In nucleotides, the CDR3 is TGCAGCGTTGAAGGGCAGGGCCACGAGCAGTACTTC. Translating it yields CSVEGQGHEQYF.

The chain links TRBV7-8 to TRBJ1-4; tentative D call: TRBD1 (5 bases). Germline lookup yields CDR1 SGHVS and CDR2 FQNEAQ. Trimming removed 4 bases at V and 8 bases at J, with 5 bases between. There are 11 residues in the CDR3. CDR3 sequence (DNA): TGTGCCAGCAGCTGGGGGGAAAAACTGTTTTTT. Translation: CASSWGEKLFF.

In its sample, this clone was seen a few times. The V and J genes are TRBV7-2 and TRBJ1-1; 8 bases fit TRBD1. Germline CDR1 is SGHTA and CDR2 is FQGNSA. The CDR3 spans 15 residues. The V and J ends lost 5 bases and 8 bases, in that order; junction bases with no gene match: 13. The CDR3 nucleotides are TGTGCCAGCAGCCCACCGTTTAGACAGGGGACCGAAGCTTTCTTT. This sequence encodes CASSPPFRQGTEAFF.

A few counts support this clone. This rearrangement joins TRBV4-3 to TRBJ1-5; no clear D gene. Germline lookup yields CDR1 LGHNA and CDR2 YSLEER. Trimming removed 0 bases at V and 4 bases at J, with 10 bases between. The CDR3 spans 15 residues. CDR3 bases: TGCGCCAGCAGCCAAGATATGGGAGGAAATCAGCCCCAGCATTTT. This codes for CASSQDMGGNQPQHF.

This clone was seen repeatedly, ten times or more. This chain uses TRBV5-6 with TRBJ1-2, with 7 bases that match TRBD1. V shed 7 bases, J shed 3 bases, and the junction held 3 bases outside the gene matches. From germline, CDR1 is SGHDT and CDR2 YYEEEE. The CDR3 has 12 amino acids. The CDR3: CASAGQDYGYTF. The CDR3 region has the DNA TGTGCCAGCGCCGGACAGGACTATGGCTACACCTTC.

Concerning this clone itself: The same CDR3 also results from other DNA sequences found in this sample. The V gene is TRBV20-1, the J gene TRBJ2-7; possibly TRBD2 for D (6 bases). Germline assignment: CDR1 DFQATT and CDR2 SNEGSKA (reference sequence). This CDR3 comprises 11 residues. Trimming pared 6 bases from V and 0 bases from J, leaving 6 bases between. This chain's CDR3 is CSAGSSYEQYF. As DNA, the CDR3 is TGCAGTGCCGGGAGCTCCTACGAGCAGTACTTC.

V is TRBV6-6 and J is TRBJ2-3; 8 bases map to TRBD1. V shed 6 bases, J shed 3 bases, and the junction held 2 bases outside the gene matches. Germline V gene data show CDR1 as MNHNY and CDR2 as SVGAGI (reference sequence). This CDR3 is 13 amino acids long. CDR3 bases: TGTGCCAGCAGCGGACAGGGTACAGATACGCAGTATTTT. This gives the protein CASSGQGTDTQYF.

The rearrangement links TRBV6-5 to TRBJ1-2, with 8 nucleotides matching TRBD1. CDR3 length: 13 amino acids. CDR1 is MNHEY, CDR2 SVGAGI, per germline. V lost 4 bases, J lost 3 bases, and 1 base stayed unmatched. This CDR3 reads CASSWGQDYGYTF. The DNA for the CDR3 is TGTGCCAGCAGTTGGGGACAGGACTATGGCTACACCTTC.

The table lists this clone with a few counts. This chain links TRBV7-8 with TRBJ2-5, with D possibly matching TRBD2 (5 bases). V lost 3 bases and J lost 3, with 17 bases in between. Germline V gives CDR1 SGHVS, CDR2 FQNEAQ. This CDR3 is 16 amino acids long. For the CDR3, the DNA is TGTGCCAGCAGCTTGGCAGTTTCGGGGTACAAAGAGACCCAGTACTTC. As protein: CASSLAVSGYKETQYF.

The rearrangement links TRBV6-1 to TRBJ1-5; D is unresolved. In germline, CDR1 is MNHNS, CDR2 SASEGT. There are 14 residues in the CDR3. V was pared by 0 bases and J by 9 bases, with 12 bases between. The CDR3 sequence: CASSEAMGIRPQHF. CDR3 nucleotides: TGTGCCAGCAGTGAAGCGATGGGGATTCGGCCCCAGCATTTT.